This T cell receptor (beta chain) originates from a study of blood T cells in healthy people across ages. Combining a sample-barcoded 5' primer with a J-beta primer mix, a second PCR ran for about 7 to 11 cycles. Using its own MiXCR run on the 5' RACE reads, TCRdb lists one record per CDR3 protein. The top ten hold 0.65% to 0.95% of the sample, which has roughly 1,100,000 distinct CDR3 sequences, roughly 24% seen once. Per the germline V gene, CDR1 is MDHEN and CDR2 is SYDVKM. CDR3 size: 11 residues. V dropped 6 bases and J dropped 9 bases, with 11 bases sitting between them. These data were also filed under a second study, of T cells of mothers and their children.

This TCR came from a girl aged 2-15 years in good health. The chain links TRBV28 to TRBJ1-2; D is unresolved. Material: blood. For the CDR3, the DNA is TGTGCCAGCAGATCCTCCGGTAGCTACACCTTC. Residues: CASRSSGSYTF.